Presented here are 6 T cell receptor beta chains from one specimen sequenced in a study of regulatory T cells in long-lasting Graves disease. For TCR beta, libraries came from iRepertoire HTBI primers and Arm-PCR of CDR3 regions. From the multiplex PCR reads, TCRdb called clonotypes with MiXCR, one entry per CDR3 protein. Counted here are under 350,000 distinct CDR3 sequences, 20% to 25% occurring once; the ten biggest clones make up just over 55%. Time point: persistent/refractory GD, antithyroid drugs over 5 years with positive TRAb. Generation of the TCR library employed RNA extracted from PBMCs. The input for sequencing was peripheral blood mononuclear cells (PBMCs), taken when the disease was refractory, from a patient treated with antithyroid drugs. These receptors originate from a female donor with Graves disease.

Only a few counts were recorded for this clonotype. The chain recombines TRBV20-1 with TRBJ2-7; 7 positions agree with TRBD2. V dropped 6 bases and J dropped 0; count of bases not matched to a gene: 11. CDR1 DFQATT and CDR2 SNEGSKA come from the germline V gene (reference sequence). The CDR3 extends over 15 amino acids. CDR3 amino acids: CSARIPGLLSYEQYF. The CDR3 DNA reads as TGCAGTGCCAGAATCCCGGGACTACTCTCCTACGAGCAGTACTTC.

V gene TRBV28 combines with J gene TRBJ2-3, with 12 nucleotides matching TRBD2. V shed 3 bases, J shed 4 bases, and the junction held 8 bases outside the gene matches. The CDR3 spans 17 residues. The germline gives CDR1 MDHEN, CDR2 SYDVKM. The CDR3 loop is CASSFPALAGGADTQYF. DNA of the CDR3: TGTGCCAGCAGTTTCCCCGCCCTAGCGGGAGGGGCAGATACGCAGTATTTT.

The V and J genes are TRBV29-1 and TRBJ1-1, with D unclear. V dropped 2 bases and J dropped 3 bases, with 25 bases sitting between them. Germline lookup yields CDR1 SQVTM and CDR2 ANQGSEA. The CDR3 is 18 residues long. The CDR3 protein is CSVERRGRSPEGYTEAFF. The CDR3 DNA is TGCAGCGTTGAACGCCGCGGGCGGTCCCCTGAGGGATACACTGAAGCTTTCTTT.

Many counts were recorded for this clonotype. The CDR3 DNA reads as TGTGCCAGCATCGGTCCTAGCGGGAGCTACGAGCAGTACTTC. This sequence encodes CASIGPSGSYEQYF. The rearrangement links TRBV6-2 or TRBV6-3 to TRBJ2-7; 10 bases map to TRBD2. From germline, CDR1 is MNHEY and CDR2 SVGEGT. The CDR3 loop spans 14 amino acids. The trim removed 7 bases at V and 3 bases at J, leaving 6 bases unmatched.

This clonotype showed up many times. The chain combines TRBV28 with TRBJ2-7, with a possible D match to TRBD1 (6 bases). The CDR3 contains 14 residues. V was cut by 8 bases and J by 2 bases, with 16 bases left in between. Germline V gene sequence: CDR1 MDHEN, CDR2 SYDVKM. The CDR3, as DNA: TGTGCCAGCCGTGGAGCAGGGGCAACCTACGAGCAGTACTTC. Translating gives CASRGAGATYEQYF.

This clonotype was seen many times. This chain links TRBV7-2 with TRBJ2-5; D gene unclear. Trimming shortened V by 2 bases and J by 4 bases, and 11 bases separated the two germline ends. CDR1 is SGHTA, CDR2 FQGNSA, per germline. CDR3 length: 14 amino acids. CDR3 in amino acids: CASSLKGPSETQYF. The DNA of the CDR3 is TGTGCCAGCAGCTTAAAAGGACCCTCAGAGACCCAGTACTTC.